In this sample, the clone carrying this TCR beta chain turned up once. Its antigen is still unknown. These data originate in a study of Graves' ophthalmopathy and Graves' hyperthyroidism. The overall study: Hyperthyroidism qualified as stable when ophthalmopathy did not develop within 18 months of follow-up. Findings and limits, study-wide: Sensitivity of approximately 88% and specificity of roughly 80% were achieved when a 13-signature model separated ophthalmopathy from stable hyperthyroidism.

V lost 5 bases, J lost 4 bases, and 13 bases stayed unmatched. Germline CDR1 reads ENHRY; CDR2 reads SYGVKD. CDR3 length: 16 residues. Amplification of the TCR beta CDR3 regions used RNA transcripts (as template). First-round RT-PCR relied on HTBI primers, and a second-round multiplex PCR came next. Each CDR3 protein gets one entry after TCRdb re-called the multiplex PCR reads with MiXCR. The sample has over a million distinct CDR3 sequences; 35% to 40% are singletons. This clonotype was sampled from an adult man with Graves' hyperthyroidism. The gene calls are TRBV10-3 and TRBJ2-5; 7 nucleotides line up with TRBD2. The sample was peripheral blood or thyroid tissue (not recorded which). This CDR3 reads CAISQAGRGMVETQYF. In DNA, the CDR3 is TGTGCCATCAGTCAAGCGGGGCGCGGGATGGTAGAGACCCAGTACTTC.